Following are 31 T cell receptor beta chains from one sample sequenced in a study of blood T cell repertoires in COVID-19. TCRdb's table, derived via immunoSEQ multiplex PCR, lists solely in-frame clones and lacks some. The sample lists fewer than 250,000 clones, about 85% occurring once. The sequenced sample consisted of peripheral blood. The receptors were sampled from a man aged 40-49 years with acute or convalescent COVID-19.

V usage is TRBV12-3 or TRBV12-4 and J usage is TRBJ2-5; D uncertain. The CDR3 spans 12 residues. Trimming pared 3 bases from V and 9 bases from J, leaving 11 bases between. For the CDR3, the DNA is TGTGCCAGCAGTTTCGTCACTCCCCCCCAGTACTTC. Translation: CASSFVTPPQYF.

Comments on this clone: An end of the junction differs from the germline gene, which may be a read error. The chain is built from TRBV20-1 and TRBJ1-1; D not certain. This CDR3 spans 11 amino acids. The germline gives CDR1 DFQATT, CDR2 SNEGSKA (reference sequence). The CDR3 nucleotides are TGCAGTGCCAGAGAGCGGGCAGCGGCTTTCTTT. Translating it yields CSARERAAAFF.

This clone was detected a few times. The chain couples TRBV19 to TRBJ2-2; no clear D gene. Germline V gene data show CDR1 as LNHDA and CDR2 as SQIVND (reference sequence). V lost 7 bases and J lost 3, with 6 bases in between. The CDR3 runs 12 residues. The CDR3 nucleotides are TGTGCCAGTACCCAGTACACCGGGGAGCTGTTTTTT. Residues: CASTQYTGELFF. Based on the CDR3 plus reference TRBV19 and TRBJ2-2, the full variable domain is DGGITQSPKYLFRKEGQNVTLSCEQNLNHDAMYWYRQDPGQGLRLIYYSQIVNDFQKGDIAEGYSVSREKKESFPLTVTSAQKNPTAFYLCASTQYTGELFFGEGSRLTVL.

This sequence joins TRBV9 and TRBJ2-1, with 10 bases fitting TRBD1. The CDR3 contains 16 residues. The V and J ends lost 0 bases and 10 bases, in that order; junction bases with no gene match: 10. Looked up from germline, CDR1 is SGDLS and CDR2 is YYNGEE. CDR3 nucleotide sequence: TGTGCCAGCAGCGTAGGCCTTGGGGGACAGGGGTCGGAGCAGTTCTTC. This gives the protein CASSVGLGGQGSEQFF.

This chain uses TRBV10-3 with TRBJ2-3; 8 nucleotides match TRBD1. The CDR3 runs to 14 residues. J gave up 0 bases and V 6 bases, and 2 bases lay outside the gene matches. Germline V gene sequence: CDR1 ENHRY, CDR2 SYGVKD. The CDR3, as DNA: TGTGCCATCAGCCAGGGGGCGAGCACAGATACGCAGTATTTT. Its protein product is CAISQGASTDTQYF.

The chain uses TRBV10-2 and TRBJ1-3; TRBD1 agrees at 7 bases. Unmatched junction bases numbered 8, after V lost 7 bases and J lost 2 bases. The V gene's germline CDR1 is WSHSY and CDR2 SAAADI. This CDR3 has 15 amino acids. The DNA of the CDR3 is TGCGCCAGCACTAGGGACAGCTTTGCTGGAAACACCATATATTTT. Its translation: CASTRDSFAGNTIYF.

CDR3 bases: TGTGCCAGCAGTGAATTACAGGGGGCGTACAATCAGCCCCAGCATTTT. Its protein product is CASSELQGAYNQPQHF. This chain uses TRBV6-1 with TRBJ1-5; 9 bases agree with TRBD1. Losses at the gene ends were 2 bases for V and 3 bases for J; bases not matched to a gene: 5. Germline V gene data show CDR1 as MNHNS and CDR2 as SASEGT. The CDR3 loop spans 16 amino acids.

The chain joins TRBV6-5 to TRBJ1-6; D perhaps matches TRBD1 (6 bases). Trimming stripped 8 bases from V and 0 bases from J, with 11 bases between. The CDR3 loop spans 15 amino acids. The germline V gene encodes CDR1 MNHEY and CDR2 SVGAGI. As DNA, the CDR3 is TGTGCCAGCCGGACAGATAGCTCCTATAATTCACCCCTCCACTTT. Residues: CASRTDSSYNSPLHF.

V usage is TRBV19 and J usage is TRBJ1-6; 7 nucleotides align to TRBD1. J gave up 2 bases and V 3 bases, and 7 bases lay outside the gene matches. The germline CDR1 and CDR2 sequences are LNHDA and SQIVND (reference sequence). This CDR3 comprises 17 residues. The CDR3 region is CASSIGGQLTYNSPLHF. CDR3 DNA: TGTGCCAGTAGTATTGGGGGACAGCTTACCTATAATTCACCCCTCCACTTT.

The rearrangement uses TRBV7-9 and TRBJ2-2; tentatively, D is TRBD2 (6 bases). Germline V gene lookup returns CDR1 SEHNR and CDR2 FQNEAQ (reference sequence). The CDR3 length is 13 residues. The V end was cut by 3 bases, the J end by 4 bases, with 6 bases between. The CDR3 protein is CASSFGGTGELFF. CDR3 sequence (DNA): TGTGCCAGCAGCTTCGGGGGCACCGGGGAGCTGTTTTTT.

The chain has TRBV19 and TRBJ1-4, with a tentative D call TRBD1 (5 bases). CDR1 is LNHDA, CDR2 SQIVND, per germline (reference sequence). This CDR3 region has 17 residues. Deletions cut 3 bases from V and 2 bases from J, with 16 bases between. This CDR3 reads CASSIRSPRGTNEKLFF. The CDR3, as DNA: TGTGCCAGTAGTATTAGAAGCCCGCGGGGCACTAATGAAAAACTGTTTTTT. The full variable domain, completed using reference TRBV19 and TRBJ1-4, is DGGITQSPKYLFRKEGQNVTLSCEQNLNHDAMYWYRQDPGQGLRLIYYSQIVNDFQKGDIAEGYSVSREKKESFPLTVTSAQKNPTAFYLCASSIRSPRGTNEKLFFGSGTQLSVL.

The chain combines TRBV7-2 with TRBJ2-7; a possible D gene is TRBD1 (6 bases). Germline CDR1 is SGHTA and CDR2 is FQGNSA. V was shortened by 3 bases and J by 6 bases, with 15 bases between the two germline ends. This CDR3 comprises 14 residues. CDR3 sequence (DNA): TGTGCCAGCAGCTTCCAGGGGTGGACGAGCGAGCAGTACTTC. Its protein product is CASSFQGWTSEQYF.

Here the CDR3 DNA reads TGTGCCAGCAGCTTAGAGTTACTTTATGGCTACACCTTC. Protein product: CASSLELLYGYTF. The chain recombines TRBV7-2 with TRBJ1-2; no clear D. CDR1 is SGHTA and CDR2 is FQGNSA in the germline V gene. V lost 1 base and J 5 bases, leaving 8 bases between the germline ends. The CDR3 loop spans 13 amino acids. Using reference TRBV7-2 and TRBJ1-2 for the parts outside the CDR3, the full variable domain is GAGVSQSPSNKVTEKGKDVELRCDPISGHTALYWYRQSLGQGLEFLIYFQGNSAPDKSGLPSDRFSAERTGGSVSTLTIQRTQQEDSAVYLCASSLELLYGYTFGSGTRLTVV.

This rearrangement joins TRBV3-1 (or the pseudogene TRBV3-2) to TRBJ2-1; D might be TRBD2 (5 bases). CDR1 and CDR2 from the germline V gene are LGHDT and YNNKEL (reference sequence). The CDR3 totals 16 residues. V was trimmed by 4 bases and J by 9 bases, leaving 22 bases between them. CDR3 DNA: TGTGCCAGCAGCCCCCGTTCAGGCCCTCCTGAGGGTGAGCAGTTCTTC. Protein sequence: CASSPRSGPPEGEQFF.

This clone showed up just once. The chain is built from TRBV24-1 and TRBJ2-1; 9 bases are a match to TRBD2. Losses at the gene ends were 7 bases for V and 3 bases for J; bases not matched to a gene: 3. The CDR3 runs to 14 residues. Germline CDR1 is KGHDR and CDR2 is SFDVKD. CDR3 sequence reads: CATSLAGIYNEQFF. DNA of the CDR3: TGTGCCACCAGCCTAGCGGGGATCTACAATGAGCAGTTCTTC.

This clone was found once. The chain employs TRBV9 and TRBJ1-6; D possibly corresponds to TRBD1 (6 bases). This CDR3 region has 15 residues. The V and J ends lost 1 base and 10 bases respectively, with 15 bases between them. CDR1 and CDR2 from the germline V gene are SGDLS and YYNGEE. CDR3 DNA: TGTGCCAGCAGCGTAACGGGGCAAAGGGGGTCACCCCTCCACTTT. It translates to CASSVTGQRGSPLHF.

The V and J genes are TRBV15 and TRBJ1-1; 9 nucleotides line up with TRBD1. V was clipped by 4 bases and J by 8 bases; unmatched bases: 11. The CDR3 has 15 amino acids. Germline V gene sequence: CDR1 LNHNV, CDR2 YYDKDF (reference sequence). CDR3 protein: CATSIVIGQGREAFF. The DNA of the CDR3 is TGTGCCACCAGCATTGTTATAGGACAGGGGAGGGAAGCTTTCTTT.

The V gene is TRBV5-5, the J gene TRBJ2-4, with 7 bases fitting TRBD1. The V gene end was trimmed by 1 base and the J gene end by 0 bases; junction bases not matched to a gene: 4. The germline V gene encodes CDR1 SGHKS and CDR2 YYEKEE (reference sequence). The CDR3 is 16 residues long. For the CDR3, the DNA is TGTGCCAGCAGCTTGACGACAGGGCAAGCCAAAAACATTCAGTACTTC. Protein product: CASSLTTGQAKNIQYF.

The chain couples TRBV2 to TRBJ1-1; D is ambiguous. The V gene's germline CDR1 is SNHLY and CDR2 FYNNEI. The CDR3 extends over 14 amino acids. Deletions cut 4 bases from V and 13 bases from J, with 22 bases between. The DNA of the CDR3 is TGTGCCAGCAGTGTTCAGACTCTCCGCGATACGAGTTTCTTT. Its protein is CASSVQTLRDTSFF.

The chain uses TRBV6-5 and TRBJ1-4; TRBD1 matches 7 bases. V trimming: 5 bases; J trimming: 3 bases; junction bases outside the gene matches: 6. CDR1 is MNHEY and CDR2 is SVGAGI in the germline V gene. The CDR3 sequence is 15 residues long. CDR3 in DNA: TGTGCCAGCAGTAACCACAGGGGATCTAATGAAAAACTGTTTTTT. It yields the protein CASSNHRGSNEKLFF.

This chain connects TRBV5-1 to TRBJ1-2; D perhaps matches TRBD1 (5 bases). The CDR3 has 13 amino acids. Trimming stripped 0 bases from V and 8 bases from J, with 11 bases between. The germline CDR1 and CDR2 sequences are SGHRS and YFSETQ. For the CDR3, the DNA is TGCGCCAGCAGCTTGGTCCAGGGTCGCGGCTACACCTTC. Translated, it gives CASSLVQGRGYTF.

This CDR3 reads CASSRPGTGVIQETQYF. CDR3 nucleotides: TGTGCCAGCAGCCGCCCCGGGACAGGGGTGATCCAAGAGACCCAGTACTTC. The chain carries TRBV5-4 and TRBJ2-5, with 10 nucleotides matching TRBD1. The CDR3 consists of 17 residues. Trimming at V came to 4 bases and at J to 1 base, leaving 10 bases not matched to a gene. Germline loops: CDR1 SGHNT, CDR2 YYREEE (reference sequence).

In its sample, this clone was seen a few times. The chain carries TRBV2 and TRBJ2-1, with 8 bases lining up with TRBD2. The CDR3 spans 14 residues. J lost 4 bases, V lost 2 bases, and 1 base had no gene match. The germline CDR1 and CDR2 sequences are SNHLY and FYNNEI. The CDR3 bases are TGTGCCAGCAGTGAACAGCGGGGGTACAATGAGCAGTTCTTC. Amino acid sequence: CASSEQRGYNEQFF.

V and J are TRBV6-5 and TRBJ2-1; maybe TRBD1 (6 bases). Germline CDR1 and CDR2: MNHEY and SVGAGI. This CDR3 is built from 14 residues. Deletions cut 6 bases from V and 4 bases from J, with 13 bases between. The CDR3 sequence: CASRGTRRYNEQFF. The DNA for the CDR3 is TGTGCCAGCAGGGGGACAAGAAGATACAATGAGCAGTTCTTC.

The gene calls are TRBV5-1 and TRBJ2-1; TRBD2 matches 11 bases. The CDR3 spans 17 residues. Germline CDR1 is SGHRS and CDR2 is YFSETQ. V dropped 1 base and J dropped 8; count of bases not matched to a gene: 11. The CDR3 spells CASSLTSGGYPRDEQFF. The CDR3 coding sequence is TGCGCCAGCAGCTTGACTAGCGGGGGATACCCTCGGGATGAGCAGTTCTTC.

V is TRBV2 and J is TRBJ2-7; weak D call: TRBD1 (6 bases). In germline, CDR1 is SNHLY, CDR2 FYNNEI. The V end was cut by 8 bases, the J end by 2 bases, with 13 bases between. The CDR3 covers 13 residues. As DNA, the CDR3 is TGTGCCAGCTTACGGACAGTTACCTACGAGCAGTACTTC. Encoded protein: CASLRTVTYEQYF.

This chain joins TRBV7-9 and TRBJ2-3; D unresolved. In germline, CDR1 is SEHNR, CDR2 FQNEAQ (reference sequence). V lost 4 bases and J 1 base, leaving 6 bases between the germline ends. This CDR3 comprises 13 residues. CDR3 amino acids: CASSSYGTDTQYF. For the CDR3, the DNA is TGTGCCAGCAGCTCTTATGGCACAGATACGCAGTATTTT.

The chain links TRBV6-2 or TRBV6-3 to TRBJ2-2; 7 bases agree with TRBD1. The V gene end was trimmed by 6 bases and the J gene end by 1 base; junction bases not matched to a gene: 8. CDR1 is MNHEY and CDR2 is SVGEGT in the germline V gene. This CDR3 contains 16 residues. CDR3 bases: TGTGCCAGCAGCCCCTTGGGACAGAAGAACACCGGGGAGCTGTTTTTT. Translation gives CASSPLGQKNTGELFF.

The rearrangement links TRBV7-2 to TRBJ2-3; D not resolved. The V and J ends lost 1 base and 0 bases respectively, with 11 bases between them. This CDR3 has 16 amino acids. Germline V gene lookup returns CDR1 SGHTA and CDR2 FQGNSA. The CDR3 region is CASSLVAVLSTDTQYF. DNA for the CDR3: TGTGCCAGCAGCTTAGTTGCGGTCCTTAGCACAGATACGCAGTATTTT.

This CDR3 reads CASSSGLAGGTDTQYF. CDR3 DNA sequence: TGCGCCAGCAGCTCCGGACTAGCGGGGGGAACAGATACGCAGTATTTT. This sequence joins TRBV5-1 and TRBJ2-3; 14 positions agree with TRBD2. The CDR3 extends over 16 amino acids. The V segment lost 3 bases and the J segment 3 bases; nucleotides outside the gene matches: 3. Germline lookup yields CDR1 SGHRS and CDR2 YFSETQ.

The CDR3 reads CASSSRTGGWENTEAFF. Written as DNA, the CDR3 is TGTGCCAGCAGCTCCAGGACAGGGGGCTGGGAGAACACTGAAGCTTTCTTT. The chain is built from TRBV3-1 (or the pseudogene TRBV3-2) and TRBJ1-1, with TRBD1 matching over 11 bases. Per the germline V gene, CDR1 is LGHDT and CDR2 is YNNKEL (reference sequence). V gave up 5 bases and J gave up 1 base; unmatched junction bases: 9. The CDR3 has 17 residues.